The source of this TCR beta chain is a study of shared clonotypes between healthy human individuals. V gave up 5 bases and J gave up 3 bases, with 18 bases separating them. The V gene's germline CDR1 is MNHEY and CDR2 SMNVEV (reference sequence). The CDR3 is 16 amino acids. Sequenced by immunoSEQ multiplex PCR; TCRdb stores in-frame clones only, minus some. The repertoire holds about 2.4 million clones, with 80% to 95% as singletons. The sequencing sample was made of naive CD4+ T cells from PBMCs. As for subset: CD45RA+ positively selected. The TCR was taken from a man aged 18 to 29 in good health. Some clones in this sample may be carry-over from other donors' samples. The chain joins TRBV27 to TRBJ2-3; maybe TRBD2 (5 bases). The CDR3 sequence: CASSMVHPDFTDTQYF. DNA for the CDR3: TGTGCCAGCAGTATGGTACATCCGGACTTTACAGATACGCAGTATTTT.